This is a list of T cell receptor beta chains from one sample in a study of cytomegalovirus exposure and HLA in healthy donors. The protocol was immunoSEQ multiplex PCR, while the TCRdb copy is restricted to in-frame clones and leaves out a portion. This table holds 130,000 or so clones, roughly 84% found once. Sequencing was performed on PBMCs. The receptors come from a woman aged 18-29 years in good health and CMV-seropositive. Each CDR3 is given with its conserved first and last residue. D genes are given only for firm matches. Some rows mark clone size as missing; the rest say once, few, many or name a class of expanded clone.

cdr3_aa cdr3_nt d_call v_call clone_size j_call
CASIRTGGYGYTF TGTGCCAGTATCAGGACAGGGGGCTATGGCTACACCTTC TRBD1 TRBV19 NA TRBJ1-2
CASSLGDREETQYF TGTGCTAGCAGCTTAGGGGACAGGGAAGAGACCCAGTACTTC TRBD1 TRBV7-7 NA TRBJ2-5
CASSEGQGRYTF TGTGCCAGCAGTGAAGGACAGGGACGCTACACCTTC TRBD1 TRBV6-1 NA TRBJ1-2
CASSIEKHGQAKNIQYF TGTGCCAGTAGTATAGAAAAGCACGGACAGGCCAAAAACATTCAGTACTTC NA TRBV19 NA TRBJ2-4
CASAGQPRDQPQHF TGTGCCAGTGCGGGGCAACCAAGGGATCAGCCCCAGCATTTT NA TRBV19 NA TRBJ1-5
CASSITGNMDQPQHF TGTGCCAGCAGTATCACAGGAAATATGGATCAGCCCCAGCATTTT NA TRBV27 NA TRBJ1-5
CASSTGVLYGYTF TGTGCCAGCAGCACAGGGGTCCTCTATGGCTACACCTTC TRBD1 TRBV4-2 NA TRBJ1-2
CASSGFTSVNEQFF TGTGCCAGTAGTGGTTTCACTAGCGTCAATGAGCAGTTCTTC TRBD2 TRBV19 NA TRBJ2-1
CAWNLQGALEAFF TGTGCCTGGAACTTACAGGGGGCCCTTGAAGCTTTCTTT TRBD1 TRBV30 NA TRBJ1-1
CASSYQSGLNNEQFF TGTGCCAGCAGTTACCAATCCGGACTTAACAATGAGCAGTTCTTC NA TRBV6-6 NA TRBJ2-1
CASSFGSGGSRADTQYF TGTGCCAGCAGCTTTGGTAGCGGGGGATCTCGGGCAGATACGCAGTATTTT TRBD2 TRBV11-2 once TRBJ2-3
CASSQTNTGARPEAFF TGTGCCAGCAGCCAAACTAATACAGGGGCTAGACCTGAAGCTTTCTTT TRBD1 TRBV2 NA TRBJ1-1
CASSQGDRWNEQFF TGCGCCAGCAGCCAAGGGGACAGATGGAATGAGCAGTTCTTC TRBD1 TRBV4-1 NA TRBJ2-1
CASSFRGGEGVSYEQYF TGTGCCAGCAGCTTTAGAGGCGGGGAGGGGGTTTCCTACGAGCAGTACTTC NA TRBV7-2 NA TRBJ2-7
CASQKGTHQETQYF TGTGCCAGTCAAAAGGGGACTCATCAGGAGACCCAGTACTTC NA TRBV2 NA TRBJ2-5
CASSPSTSSYNEQFF TGTGCCAGCAGCCCATCAACGAGCTCCTACAATGAGCAGTTCTTC NA TRBV7-3 NA TRBJ2-1
CASSSTGFNQPQHF TGTGCCAGCAGCTCGACAGGCTTCAATCAGCCCCAGCATTTT NA TRBV11-2 NA TRBJ1-5
CASSGPSGGPEQYF TGTGCCAGCAGCGGTCCCTCCGGGGGGCCCGAGCAGTACTTC NA TRBV11-2 once TRBJ2-7
CASSTGTVEAFF TGTGCCAGCAGCACAGGGACGGTTGAAGCTTTCTTT NA TRBV13 NA TRBJ1-1
CASSADLGETQYF TGTGCCAGCAGTGCGGATCTCGGGGAGACCCAGTACTTC NA TRBV2 NA TRBJ2-5
CASSFSATNEKLFF TGTGCCAGCAGCTTTTCGGCAACTAATGAAAAACTGTTTTTT NA TRBV13 NA TRBJ1-4
CSVPGQGYEQYF TGCAGCGTGCCGGGACAGGGGTACGAGCAGTACTTC TRBD1 TRBV29-1 once TRBJ2-7
CASSLESGVREKLFF TGTGCCAGCAGCTTAGAATCCGGGGTTCGTGAAAAACTGTTTTTT NA TRBV11-2 NA TRBJ1-4
CASSDLAGSTDTQYF TGCGCCAGCAGTGATCTAGCGGGGAGCACAGATACGCAGTATTTT TRBD2 TRBV10-2 NA TRBJ2-3